This is a list of T cell receptor beta chains from one sample in a study of breast tumors, draining lymph nodes, adjacent tissues. TCRdb re-derived calls from the multiplex PCR reads in MiXCR, one entry per CDR3 protein. Of roughly 15,000 distinct CDR3 sequences listed, around 50% are singletons. Input material: tumor-adjacent breast tissue. The source is a female donor with breast cancer. Some clones in this sample may be carry-over from other donors' samples. The CDR3 runs from the conserved cysteine through the conserved F or W. Fields, in order: CDR3 protein, CDR3 DNA, V gene, J gene, clone size, D gene. The D gene is left open where the match is weak. Size is omitted from some rows. Given values are once, few, many or a class for expanded clones.

CDR3 protein: CASSGPGPPLLTNEKLFF
CDR3 DNA: TGTGCCAGCAGCGGACCCGGACCTCCACTATTAACTAATGAAAAACTGTTTTTT
V gene: TRBV7-2
J gene: TRBJ1-4
clone size: -
D gene: -

CDR3 protein: CAISEFDREQFF
CDR3 DNA: TGTGCCATCAGTGAGTTCGATAGAGAGCAGTTCTTC
V gene: TRBV10-3
J gene: TRBJ2-1
clone size: -
D gene: -

CDR3 protein: CASSPGTPSYGYTF
CDR3 DNA: TGTGCCAGCAGCCCAGGGACTCCGAGCTATGGCTACACCTTC
V gene: TRBV5-6
J gene: TRBJ1-2
clone size: -
D gene: -

CDR3 protein: CSVADRPEYGYTF
CDR3 DNA: TGCAGCGTTGCGGACAGGCCTGAGTATGGCTACACCTTC
V gene: TRBV29-1
J gene: TRBJ1-2
clone size: -
D gene: TRBD1

CDR3 protein: CASSPYTRAGELSF
CDR3 DNA: TGTGCCAGCAGCCCTTACACCCGGGCCGGGGAGCTGTCTTTT
V gene: TRBV9
J gene: TRBJ2-2
clone size: -
D gene: -

CDR3 protein: CASSYGGATYEQYF
CDR3 DNA: TGTGCCAGCAGCTACGGGGGGGCCACCTACGAGCAGTACTTC
V gene: TRBV7-9
J gene: TRBJ2-7
clone size: medium-sized
D gene: TRBD2

CDR3 protein: CASRYDRGYNQPQHF
CDR3 DNA: TGTGCCAGCAGATACGACAGGGGGTACAATCAGCCCCAGCATTTT
V gene: TRBV6-6
J gene: TRBJ1-5
clone size: many
D gene: TRBD1

CDR3 protein: CASSLLTGPIYSYTF
CDR3 DNA: TGTGCCAGCAGCTTATTGACAGGTCCGATCTATAGCTACACCTTC
V gene: TRBV7-2
J gene: TRBJ1-2
clone size: -
D gene: -

CDR3 protein: CASSLIAGHHEQYF
CDR3 DNA: TGTGCCAGCAGTTTAATAGCAGGGCACCACGAGCAGTACTTC
V gene: TRBV12-3/TRBV12-4
J gene: TRBJ2-7
clone size: -
D gene: -

CDR3 protein: CASSYGGTSRLQYF
CDR3 DNA: TGTGCCAGCAGTTATGGCGGGACTAGCCGCTTACAGTACTTC
V gene: TRBV6-5
J gene: TRBJ2-7
clone size: -
D gene: TRBD2

CDR3 protein: CASMKGMDTEAFF
CDR3 DNA: TGTGCCAGCATGAAGGGAATGGACACTGAAGCTTTCTTT
V gene: TRBV2
J gene: TRBJ1-1
clone size: -
D gene: -

CDR3 protein: CASSLEGGTKEETEYF
CDR3 DNA: TGTGCCAGCAGCCTAGAGGGCGGCACAAAGGAAGAGACCGAGTACTTC
V gene: TRBV11-3
J gene: TRBJ2-5
clone size: once
D gene: -

CDR3 protein: CASSGEGRAEGNEQFF
CDR3 DNA: TGTGCCAGCAGTGGAGAAGGGAGGGCCGAAGGGAATGAGCAGTTCTTC
V gene: TRBV2
J gene: TRBJ2-1
clone size: -
D gene: TRBD2

CDR3 protein: CSARPGQGAEGTYEQYF
CDR3 DNA: TGCAGTGCTAGACCCGGCCAGGGGGCTGAGGGGACCTACGAGCAGTACTTC
V gene: TRBV20-1
J gene: TRBJ2-7
clone size: -
D gene: TRBD1

CDR3 protein: CASNPGPNYEQYF
CDR3 DNA: TGTGCCAGCAATCCGGGACCCAACTACGAGCAGTACTTC
V gene: TRBV30
J gene: TRBJ2-7
clone size: medium-sized
D gene: -

CDR3 protein: CATSDSFGKLFF
CDR3 DNA: TGTGCCACCAGTGATTCGTTCGGTAAACTGTTTTTT
V gene: TRBV24-1
J gene: TRBJ1-4
clone size: -
D gene: -

CDR3 protein: CASSQQGETQYF
CDR3 DNA: TGCGCCAGCAGCCAGCAGGGGGAGACCCAGTACTTC
V gene: TRBV4-3
J gene: TRBJ2-5
clone size: -
D gene: -

CDR3 protein: CASSLIEAIGELFF
CDR3 DNA: TGTGCCAGCAGCTTAATCGAGGCGATCGGGGAGCTGTTTTTT
V gene: TRBV7-9
J gene: TRBJ2-2
clone size: few
D gene: -